The rows below give T cell receptor beta chains drawn from one sample of a study of blood T cell repertoires in COVID-19. Clones were sequenced by immunoSEQ multiplex PCR, and TCRdb holds only the in-frame ones, with some missing. The sample shows fewer than 250,000 clones, roughly nine tenths of them seen only once. Source material: peripheral blood. The receptors originated from a woman between 50 and 59 years old with acute or convalescent COVID-19. CDR3s include the opening cysteine and the closing phenylalanine or tryptophan. D genes are given only for firm matches. Rows give clone size only sometimes, using once, few, many, or a class for an expanded clone.

d_call: .
clone_size: .
v_call: TRBV9
j_call: TRBJ1-2
cdr3_aa: CASSVDEGPALSYTF
cdr3_nt: TGTGCCAGCAGCGTAGATGAGGGCCCCGCGCTAAGCTACACCTTC

d_call: .
clone_size: .
v_call: TRBV6-4
j_call: TRBJ2-1
cdr3_aa: CASSLGDLEYNEQFF
cdr3_nt: TGTGCCAGCAGCTTAGGGGATCTTGAGTACAATGAGCAGTTCTTC

d_call: TRBD1
clone_size: .
v_call: TRBV7-6
j_call: TRBJ2-7
cdr3_aa: CASSPPGQGSEQYF
cdr3_nt: TGTGCCAGCAGCCCGCCGGGACAGGGTAGCGAGCAGTACTTC

d_call: .
clone_size: .
v_call: TRBV7-9
j_call: TRBJ2-5
cdr3_aa: CASSLVGSSETQYF
cdr3_nt: TGTGCCAGCAGCTTAGTTGGTAGCTCAGAGACCCAGTACTTC

d_call: TRBD2
clone_size: .
v_call: TRBV25-1
j_call: TRBJ2-3
cdr3_aa: CASRESGRADTQYF
cdr3_nt: TGTGCCAGCAGGGAGAGCGGGAGGGCAGATACGCAGTATTTT

d_call: TRBD2
clone_size: .
v_call: TRBV11-3
j_call: TRBJ2-1
cdr3_aa: CASSGTGTKYNEQFF
cdr3_nt: TGTGCCAGCAGTGGGACCGGGACTAAGTACAATGAGCAGTTCTTC

d_call: .
clone_size: .
v_call: TRBV5-1
j_call: TRBJ1-2
cdr3_aa: CASSDTYNYGYTF
cdr3_nt: TGCGCCAGCAGCGATACATATAACTATGGCTACACCTTC

d_call: TRBD1
clone_size: .
v_call: TRBV25-1
j_call: TRBJ1-4
cdr3_aa: CASSEYMTGVEEKLFF
cdr3_nt: TGTGCCAGCAGTGAATATATGACAGGGGTGGAGGAAAAACTGTTTTTT

d_call: .
clone_size: .
v_call: TRBV10-3
j_call: TRBJ1-2
cdr3_aa: CAISESRFDYGYTF
cdr3_nt: TGTGCCATCAGTGAGTCCCGGTTCGACTATGGCTACACCTTC

d_call: TRBD2
clone_size: .
v_call: TRBV11-3
j_call: TRBJ2-7
cdr3_aa: CASSFGTSGGAVDEQYF
cdr3_nt: TGTGCCAGCAGCTTCGGGACTAGCGGGGGGGCCGTCGACGAGCAGTACTTC

d_call: TRBD1
clone_size: .
v_call: TRBV27
j_call: TRBJ1-1
cdr3_aa: CASIPIGTGGSEAFF
cdr3_nt: TGTGCCAGCATTCCAATCGGGACAGGGGGCTCTGAAGCTTTCTTT

d_call: TRBD1
clone_size: .
v_call: TRBV19
j_call: TRBJ1-1
cdr3_aa: CASRQGVTEAFF
cdr3_nt: TGTGCCAGTAGACAGGGGGTCACTGAAGCTTTCTTT

d_call: .
clone_size: .
v_call: TRBV5-1
j_call: TRBJ2-5
cdr3_aa: CASSLGREETQYF
cdr3_nt: TGCGCCAGCAGCTTGGGCAGGGAAGAGACCCAGTACTTC

d_call: .
clone_size: .
v_call: TRBV7-8
j_call: TRBJ1-1
cdr3_aa: CASSLAEVTEAFF
cdr3_nt: TGTGCCAGCAGCTTAGCGGAGGTGACTGAAGCTTTCTTT

d_call: TRBD2
clone_size: .
v_call: TRBV10-2
j_call: TRBJ2-1
cdr3_aa: CASSESGLAVLRGEQFF
cdr3_nt: TGCGCCAGCAGTGAGTCGGGACTAGCGGTCCTGAGAGGTGAGCAGTTCTTC

d_call: TRBD1
clone_size: .
v_call: TRBV6-1
j_call: TRBJ2-7
cdr3_aa: CASSDWTGGSEQYF
cdr3_nt: TGTGCCAGCAGTGATTGGACAGGGGGCAGCGAGCAGTACTTC

d_call: TRBD1
clone_size: few
v_call: TRBV6-6
j_call: TRBJ1-2
cdr3_aa: CASSYSTGSGYTF
cdr3_nt: TGTGCCAGCAGTTACTCGACAGGGAGCGGCTACACCTTC

d_call: .
clone_size: .
v_call: TRBV5-1
j_call: TRBJ1-1
cdr3_aa: CASSLAQGTVNTEAFF
cdr3_nt: TGCGCCAGCAGCTTGGCACAGGGAACGGTGAACACTGAAGCTTTCTTT

d_call: TRBD1
clone_size: .
v_call: TRBV19
j_call: TRBJ2-1
cdr3_aa: CASSMGDRGQDEQFF
cdr3_nt: TGTGCCAGTAGTATGGGGGACAGGGGGCAGGATGAGCAGTTCTTC

d_call: TRBD2
clone_size: .
v_call: TRBV7-8
j_call: TRBJ2-1
cdr3_aa: CASSLSGNSYNEQFF
cdr3_nt: TGTGCCAGCAGCTTAAGCGGGAACTCCTACAATGAGCAGTTCTTC

d_call: TRBD2
clone_size: .
v_call: TRBV4-1
j_call: TRBJ2-3
cdr3_aa: CASWGFSGGSDTQYF
cdr3_nt: TGCGCCAGCTGGGGATTTAGCGGGGGGTCAGATACGCAGTATTTT

d_call: TRBD2
clone_size: .
v_call: TRBV10-3
j_call: TRBJ2-5
cdr3_aa: CAISSSGGGETQYF
cdr3_nt: TGTGCCATCAGTTCTAGCGGGGGAGGGGAGACCCAGTACTTC

d_call: TRBD1
clone_size: .
v_call: TRBV19
j_call: TRBJ1-5
cdr3_aa: CAIGQGLQPQHF
cdr3_nt: TGTGCCATCGGACAGGGCCTTCAGCCCCAGCATTTT

d_call: TRBD2
clone_size: few
v_call: TRBV29-1
j_call: TRBJ2-2
cdr3_aa: CSVKVAGGNTGELFF
cdr3_nt: TGCAGCGTCAAAGTAGCGGGAGGGAACACCGGGGAGCTGTTTTTT

d_call: TRBD2
clone_size: few
v_call: TRBV6-1
j_call: TRBJ2-5
cdr3_aa: CASSETAGGPETQYF
cdr3_nt: TGTGCCAGCAGTGAAACGGCGGGGGGGCCGGAGACCCAGTACTTC

d_call: .
clone_size: .
v_call: TRBV5-6
j_call: TRBJ2-1
cdr3_aa: CASSLAVGVEQFF
cdr3_nt: TGTGCCAGCAGCTTGGCCGTAGGGGTTGAGCAGTTCTTC

d_call: TRBD1
clone_size: .
v_call: TRBV10-2
j_call: TRBJ2-7
cdr3_aa: CAASRGGRDPDYEQYF
cdr3_nt: TGCGCCGCCAGCAGAGGGGGCCGGGACCCTGACTACGAGCAGTACTTC

d_call: .
clone_size: .
v_call: TRBV29-1
j_call: TRBJ2-2
cdr3_aa: CSVRLANTGELFF
cdr3_nt: TGCAGCGTCCGACTAGCGAACACCGGGGAGCTGTTTTTT

d_call: .
clone_size: .
v_call: TRBV7-9
j_call: TRBJ2-1
cdr3_aa: CASSNNYETRSRNEQFF
cdr3_nt: TGTGCCAGCAGCAATAACTATGAGACCCGGAGTAGGAATGAGCAGTTCTTC

d_call: .
clone_size: few
v_call: TRBV7-9
j_call: TRBJ1-1
cdr3_aa: CASSYTGGTEAFF
cdr3_nt: TGTGCCAGCAGCTATACGGGTGGAACTGAAGCTTTCTTT

d_call: .
clone_size: .
v_call: TRBV12-3/TRBV12-4
j_call: TRBJ2-2
cdr3_aa: CASDLEGPGELFF
cdr3_nt: TGTGCCAGCGACCTGGAGGGACCCGGGGAGCTGTTTTTT

d_call: .
clone_size: .
v_call: TRBV10-2
j_call: TRBJ2-7
cdr3_aa: CASRGTALYEQYF
cdr3_nt: TGCGCCAGCAGGGGGACTGCCTTGTACGAGCAGTACTTC

d_call: TRBD1
clone_size: .
v_call: TRBV19
j_call: TRBJ2-5
cdr3_aa: CASSIGQGPYQETQYF
cdr3_nt: TGTGCCAGTAGTATAGGACAGGGACCGTACCAAGAGACCCAGTACTTC

d_call: TRBD1
clone_size: few
v_call: TRBV9
j_call: TRBJ2-7
cdr3_aa: CASSSGTGGLYEQYF
cdr3_nt: TGTGCCAGCAGCTCCGGGACAGGGGGTCTCTACGAGCAGTACTTC

d_call: .
clone_size: .
v_call: TRBV11-2
j_call: TRBJ1-4
cdr3_aa: CASSPLRSNEKLFF
cdr3_nt: TGTGCCAGCAGCCCCCTGCGGTCTAATGAAAAACTGTTTTTT

d_call: TRBD2
clone_size: .
v_call: TRBV11-2
j_call: TRBJ2-1
cdr3_aa: CASSLGTSGYNEQFF
cdr3_nt: TGTGCCAGCAGCTTAGGGACTAGCGGGTACAATGAGCAGTTCTTC

d_call: TRBD1
clone_size: .
v_call: TRBV7-8
j_call: TRBJ2-7
cdr3_aa: CASSPGQVIYGQYF
cdr3_nt: TGTGCCAGCAGCCCGGGACAGGTGATCTACGGGCAGTACTTC

d_call: TRBD2
clone_size: .
v_call: TRBV11-3
j_call: TRBJ2-7
cdr3_aa: CASRRGSSYEQYF
cdr3_nt: TGTGCCAGCAGGCGGGGGTCCTCCTACGAGCAGTACTTC

d_call: .
clone_size: .
v_call: TRBV2
j_call: TRBJ2-2
cdr3_aa: CASTSYPNTGELFF
cdr3_nt: TGTGCCAGCACCAGTTACCCGAACACCGGGGAGCTGTTTTTT

d_call: TRBD1
clone_size: .
v_call: TRBV19
j_call: TRBJ1-2
cdr3_aa: CASSMSGTGNYGYTF
cdr3_nt: TGTGCCAGTAGTATGTCGGGGACAGGGAACTATGGCTACACCTTC

d_call: TRBD1
clone_size: .
v_call: TRBV3-1/TRBV3-2
j_call: TRBJ1-1
cdr3_aa: CASSQDRDRGRKVGEAFF
cdr3_nt: TGTGCCAGCAGCCAAGACCGGGACAGGGGGCGCAAAGTTGGTGAAGCTTTCTTT

d_call: .
clone_size: .
v_call: TRBV27
j_call: TRBJ1-1
cdr3_aa: CASSLYQAGNTEAFF
cdr3_nt: TGTGCCAGCAGTTTATACCAGGCCGGGAACACTGAAGCTTTCTTT